The entry below describes one TCR beta chain. Its antigen is currently not known. Sequence at one end of the junction differs from germline and may be a read error. This entry comes from a study of T cells in Graves' hyperthyroidism and ophthalmopathy (dated by TCRdb to the late 2010s). Broadly, across the study: Peripheral blood was sampled at the time of initial diagnosis, prior to any treatment. For training and testing, the 110 or so patients in the discovery cohort were randomly divided in a 7:3 ratio. A discovery cohort of 95 to 100 patients, about 40 with Graves' ophthalmopathy and 57 with stable Graves' hyperthyroidism, was used to find distinguishing TCR V-J signatures. TCR Vbeta CDR3 sequencing of 130 to 150 peripheral blood samples (over 40 ophthalmopathy, 75 to 85 hyperthyroidism and 17 progressor patients) is reported in the paper. Whether ophthalmopathy could be predicted prospectively was tested in an independent validation cohort made up of fewer than 20 hyperthyroidism patients plus 17 patients who later progressed to ophthalmopathy. In addition, the study compared T-cell repertoires in thyroid tissue and in blood from about 6 Graves' hyperthyroidism patients. After sampling, hyperthyroidism patients received methimazole starting at 30 mg daily, and ophthalmopathy patients received high-dose intravenous methylprednisolone. General findings and caveats noted by the study authors: Sample size was not statistically predetermined, and investigators were not blinded to group allocation. In validation, the model predicted progression to ophthalmopathy with approximately 70% sensitivity and less than 75% specificity, a median of 6.5 months before onset. A model built on a 13 V-J signature distinguished ophthalmopathy from stable hyperthyroidism, reaching over 85% sensitivity and 81.08% specificity in cross-validation and 80%/75% in testing. Most expanded thyroid clonotypes (frequency above 0.001) were also detected in blood, suggesting blood repertoires may reflect thyroid immune responses.

Taken from cysteine to phenylalanine, the CDR3 has 16 residues. The DNA shown is the 48-base CDR3, in frame from base 1. The CDR1 and CDR2 encoded by the germline V gene are ENHRY and SYGVKD. The TCR beta CDR3 regions were amplified from the RNA transcripts. The first round of RT-PCR for the TCR CDR3 was performed with the HTBI primer set and the Qiagen OneStep RT-PCR kit. A second multiplex PCR round built the libraries, followed by size selection and purification. Paired-end sequencing of the libraries was performed with 100 bp reads on an Illumina HiSeq2000. The authors processed their data as follows. SOAPnuke was used to process the raw data, removing reads that contained adapters or uncalled bases, had a mean Phred below 15, or lacked an exact match to the constant primer or identifier. High-quality paired reads were merged using COPE v1.2.5, and each unique nucleotide sequence was defined as a clonotype. MiTCR v1.1 was used to align clonotypes to the IMGT TRBV, TRBD and TRBJ reference segments. Analysis was restricted to V-J combinations with a frequency above 0.0001, which covered roughly 99% of repertoires. A TCS score was defined as the ratio between F50 (clonal expansion) and ExV (chaos), using BLOSUM62-based TCRdist between CDR3 peptides within each V-J. Welch's t-statistics and random forest reduced around 520 V-J features to 10 to 15, which were used in a naive Bayes classifier (R e1071). The raw public data were reprocessed by TCRdb itself: fastp quality trimming at Q25, MiXCR clonotype calling, in-frame beta chains only. Every entry covers one CDR3 protein and lists the most common genes and DNA from its rows. The V and J calls shown here were made by TCRdb, not taken from the authors' results. The sample contains 75,000 to 100,000 distinct CDR3 sequences, over 50% of them found a single time. The ten largest clonotypes hold 25% to 30% of the sample.

Graves' hyperthyroidism was defined as stable when no progression to ophthalmopathy occurred over 18 months of follow-up. Hyperthyroidism patients were newly diagnosed, with disease duration under 2 months, and aged 18 to 65 years. Any patient with an uncontrolled infection, another autoimmune disease, pregnancy or lactation was excluded. Diagnoses were based on clinical symptoms, serum thyroxine and TRAb, thyroid ultrasound and orbital computed tomography. PBMCs were separated from approximately 9.9 ml of fresh peripheral blood using Ficoll-Paque density gradient centrifugation. Total RNA was extracted with Trizol reagent, and quality was checked on an Agilent 2100 Bioanalyzer.

The TCR sequence derives from a woman in her 40s with Graves' hyperthyroidism. The chain couples TRBV10-3 to TRBJ2-6; the best D guess is TRBD1, with 6 bases matching. The sample comprised blood. Read as DNA, the sequence is TGTGCCATCAGTGATACCGGTATTCCAGGGGACAACGTCCTGACTTTC. Its amino acids are CAISDTGIPGDNVLTF.